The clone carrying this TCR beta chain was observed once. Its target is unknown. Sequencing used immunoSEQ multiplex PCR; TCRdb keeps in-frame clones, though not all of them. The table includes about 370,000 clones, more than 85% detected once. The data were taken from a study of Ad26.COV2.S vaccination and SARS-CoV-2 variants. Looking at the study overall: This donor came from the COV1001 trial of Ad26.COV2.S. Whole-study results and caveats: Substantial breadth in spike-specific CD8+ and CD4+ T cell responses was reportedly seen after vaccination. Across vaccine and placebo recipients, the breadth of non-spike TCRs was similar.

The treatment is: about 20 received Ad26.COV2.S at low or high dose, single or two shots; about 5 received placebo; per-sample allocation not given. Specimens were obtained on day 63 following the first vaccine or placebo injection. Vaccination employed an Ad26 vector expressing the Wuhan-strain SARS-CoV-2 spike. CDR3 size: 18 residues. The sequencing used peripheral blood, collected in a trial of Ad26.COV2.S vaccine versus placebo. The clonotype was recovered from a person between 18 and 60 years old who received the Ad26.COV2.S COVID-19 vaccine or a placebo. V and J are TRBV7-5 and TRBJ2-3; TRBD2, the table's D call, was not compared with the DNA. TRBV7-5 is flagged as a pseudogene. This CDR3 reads CARSLLVKSSRATDTQYF. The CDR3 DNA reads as TGTGCCAGAAGCCTACTAGTAAAGAGTTCTCGGGCCACAGATACGCAGTATTTT.